This T cell receptor beta chain originates from a study of blood T cells in healthy people across ages. It was with a sample-barcoded 5' primer and a J-beta primer mix that a second PCR of roughly 6 to 12 cycles was run. Via MiXCR, TCRdb re-called the 5' RACE reads, giving one row per CDR3 protein. The sample holds some 930,000 distinct CDR3 sequences, almost 30% seen once. At least ten counts were recorded for this clonotype. The ends lost 7 bases at V and 3 bases at J; junction bases unmatched: 3. The CDR3 loop spans 13 amino acids. Germline V gene sequence: CDR1 SNHLY, CDR2 FYNNEI. This sample was shared with a second study, whose subject was T cells of mothers and their children. That report adds: The authors detected no persistent microchimeric T cell clones.

The receptor's source is a woman in her 40s in good health. The sequenced sample was blood. The gene calls are TRBV2 and TRBJ2-1, with 7 bases lining up with TRBD1. The CDR3 sequence is CASNDRVYNEQFF. The CDR3 coding sequence is TGTGCCAGCAACGACAGGGTCTACAATGAGCAGTTCTTC.